This T cell receptor (beta chain) was sequenced during a study of T cells in Graves' hyperthyroidism and ophthalmopathy. Whole-study findings and limits: Among clonotypes expanded in thyroid above 0.001, most were also found in blood.

Diagnostic assessment was based on clinical symptoms, serum thyroxine and TRAb, thyroid ultrasound and orbital computed tomography. RNA transcripts provided the source from which TCR beta CDR3 regions were amplified. TCR CDR3 underwent first-round RT-PCR with the HTBI primer set. One entry per CDR3 protein, called by TCRdb with MiXCR from the multiplex PCR reads. This sample has about 700,000 distinct CDR3 sequences; 12% to 15% occur once, and the top ten carry roughly a tenth. The CDR3 spans 15 residues. The V gene's germline CDR1 is SGHAT and CDR2 FQNNGV. V lost 4 bases and J lost 5, with 17 bases in between. This clonotype was recorded many times. Its cognate antigen is unknown.

The sample was blood. This clonotype was sampled from a woman in her late teens or twenties with Graves' hyperthyroidism. The chain employs TRBV11-2 and TRBJ1-2, with D tentatively TRBD1 (5 bases). The CDR3 DNA sequence: TGTGCCAGCAGCTACACCCGACAGTCGTCGTATGGCTACACCTTC. This encodes CASSYTRQSSYGYTF.